This entry lists 30 T cell receptor beta chains sequenced from one sample in a study of shared clonotypes between healthy human individuals. Sequencing was performed with immunoSEQ multiplex PCR; in TCRdb, only in-frame clones are kept and a portion is missing. Of 450,000 to 500,000 clones detected, approximately 84% appear once; the ten largest clones hold roughly 12%. Sequencing used PBMCs. These receptors were collected from a woman aged 40 to 50 in good health. Some clones in this sample may be carry-over from other donors' samples.

The chain uses TRBV2 and TRBJ2-2; 12 bases map to TRBD2. Germline V gene sequence: CDR1 SNHLY, CDR2 FYNNEI. CDR3 size: 15 residues. The junction had 5 bases not matched to a gene; V was cut back by 8 bases and J by 4 bases. Written as DNA, the CDR3 is TGTGCCAGCGCCGGACTAGCGGGGCCCACCGGGGAGCTGTTTTTT. Translation: CASAGLAGPTGELFF.

There are a few counts of this clone. The chain employs TRBV18 and TRBJ2-5; D is perhaps TRBD1 (5 bases). Germline V CDR1 and CDR2: KGHSH, LQKENI. The CDR3 length is 12 residues. V dropped 3 bases and J dropped 5 bases, with 7 bases sitting between them. CDR3 protein: CASSPGRETQYF. DNA of the CDR3: TGTGCCAGCTCACCGGGGCGCGAGACCCAGTACTTC.

This clone was recorded once. This chain uses TRBV18 with TRBJ2-7, with D possibly matching TRBD1 (6 bases). The V and J ends lost 3 bases and 5 bases respectively, with 11 bases between them. The germline CDR1 and CDR2 sequences are KGHSH and LQKENI. The CDR3 consists of 13 residues. The CDR3 DNA reads as TGTGCCAGCTCACCCATGACAGGAGACGAGCAGTACTTC. Amino acids: CASSPMTGDEQYF.

This clone was seen only once. Other DNA sequences in this specimen translate into the identical CDR3. The chain joins TRBV10-3 to TRBJ2-7; D tentatively reads TRBD1 or TRBD2 (5 bases each). Germline assignment: CDR1 ENHRY and CDR2 SYGVKD. The CDR3 loop spans 12 amino acids. V was pared by 6 bases and J by 4 bases, with 10 bases between. As DNA, the CDR3 is TGTGCCATCAGCGGGACGGGATACGAGCAGTACTTC. It codes for CAISGTGYEQYF.

This clone was picked up one time. The chain's CDR3 is CASSPDGYEQYF. In DNA, the CDR3 is TGTGCCAGCAGTCCCGACGGCTACGAGCAGTACTTC. This chain joins TRBV7-9 and TRBJ2-7; the D is unclear. Per germline, CDR1 SEHNR and CDR2 FQNEAQ (reference sequence). Trimming cost V 6 bases and J 3 bases, with 9 bases left between them. The CDR3 runs 12 residues.

This clone was observed once. The chain links TRBV27 to TRBJ2-3, with D perhaps TRBD2 (6 bases). The germline V gene encodes CDR1 MNHEY and CDR2 SMNVEV (reference sequence). The CDR3 spans 14 residues. V gave up 3 bases and J gave up 3 bases, with 10 bases separating them. CDR3: CASSLMEGTDTQYF. CDR3 coding DNA: TGTGCCAGCAGTTTGATGGAGGGGACAGATACGCAGTATTTT.

J is TRBJ1-2 and V is TRBV18, with D possibly TRBD1 on 5 matching bases. Germline V gives CDR1 KGHSH, CDR2 LQKENI. Trimming removed 3 bases from V and 8 bases from J, with 13 bases in between. The CDR3 runs to 13 residues. The CDR3 DNA is TGTGCCAGCTCACCGGTTACACGGGACGGCTACACCTTC. Its protein is CASSPVTRDGYTF. Drawing the rest from reference TRBV18 and TRBJ1-2, the complete variable domain is NAGVMQNPRHLVRRRGQEARLRCSPMKGHSHVYWYRQLPEEGLKFMVYLQKENIIDESGMPKERFSAEFPKEGPSILRIQQVVRGDSAAYFCASSPVTRDGYTFGSGTRLTVV.

This clone was observed a handful of times. This chain uses TRBV7-9 with TRBJ2-2; D is undetermined. Germline V CDR1 and CDR2: SEHNR, FQNEAQ (reference sequence). Trimming stripped 5 bases from V and 3 bases from J, with 4 bases between. This CDR3 comprises 12 residues. This CDR3 is CASSGDTGELFF. CDR3 nucleotides: TGTGCCAGCAGCGGGGACACCGGGGAGCTGTTTTTT.

This clone was seen just once. The chain is built from TRBV11-2 and TRBJ1-2; 8 bases fit TRBD1. V shed 5 bases and J 4 bases; nucleotides not matched to a gene: 3. Germline V gene data show CDR1 as SGHAT and CDR2 as FQNNGV. The CDR3 sequence is 13 residues long. The CDR3 region is CASSAGGGYGYTF. CDR3 bases: TGTGCCAGCAGCGCAGGGGGCGGCTATGGCTACACCTTC.

The V gene is TRBV4-2, the J gene TRBJ2-3, with TRBD2 matching 8 bases. With 4 bases clipped from V and 4 bases from J, the junction kept 10 bases outside the gene matches. Per the germline V gene, CDR1 is LGHNA and CDR2 is YNFKEQ. The CDR3 covers 16 residues. For the CDR3, the DNA is TGTGCCAGCAGCCCACAAGACTTAGCGGGATCAGATACGCAGTATTTT. Residues: CASSPQDLAGSDTQYF.

Concerning this clone: A far larger clone is one base from this, pointing to a likely read error. The chain links TRBV5-1 to TRBJ2-2; 8 positions match TRBD1. CDR3 length: 14 residues. The V gene's germline CDR1 is SGHRS and CDR2 YFSETQ. Germline trimming cut 4 bases from V and 6 bases from J; bases unmatched to any gene: 5. As DNA, the CDR3 is TGCGCCAGCAGCCCCCAGGGGGCAGCCGGGGAGCTGTTTTTT. The encoded protein is CASSPQGAAGELFF.

This chain links TRBV18 with TRBJ2-1, with 10 bases lining up with TRBD2. This CDR3 region has 16 residues. Germline V gene sequence: CDR1 KGHSH, CDR2 LQKENI. Trimming took 5 bases from V and 4 from J; bases not matched to a gene: 8. The CDR3: CASSKDTSGTYNEQFF. The DNA of the CDR3 is TGTGCCAGCTCAAAAGATACTAGCGGGACGTACAATGAGCAGTTCTTC.

About this clone itself: A read error may be the cause here, since a much bigger clone is one base away. Other DNA sequences of this sample code for an identical CDR3. The V call is TRBV7-3, the J call TRBJ2-1, with D tentatively TRBD2 (6 bases). The germline V and J ends were trimmed by 5 bases and 10 bases, with 21 bases remaining between them. Germline V gene sequence: CDR1 SGHTA, CDR2 FQGTGA. The CDR3 is made up of 15 amino acids. The DNA of the CDR3 is TGTGCCAGCAGCCCCAGCCCGGGACTCTTCAACGAGCAGTTCTTC. Encoded protein: CASSPSPGLFNEQFF.

Notes on this clone: A read error likely explains this, since a far larger clone differs by one base. The same CDR3 arises from other DNA sequences in this sample as well. The chain has TRBV7-9 and TRBJ1-5, with 7 bases fitting TRBD1. This CDR3 has 15 residues. CDR1 and CDR2 from the germline V gene are SEHNR and FQNEAQ (reference sequence). The CDR3 nucleotides are TGTGCCAGCAGCTTAGAGGGGACAGCGGGGCAGCCCCAGCATTTC. This codes for CASSLEGTAGQPQHF.

The J gene is TRBJ2-7, the V gene TRBV6-6; a weak D match, TRBD1 (5 bases). Trimming took 2 bases from V and 7 from J, leaving 12 bases between them. Germline values: CDR1 MNHNY, CDR2 SVGAGI (reference sequence). CDR3 length equals 13 residues. The CDR3 DNA reads TGTGCCAGCAGTTACGGAGCCTACAGGGAGCAGTACTTC. Translation gives CASSYGAYREQYF.

The V gene is TRBV19, the J gene TRBJ1-3; D gene ambiguous. The CDR3 length is 13 residues. Trimming shortened V by 7 bases and J by 0 bases, and 7 bases separated the two germline ends. Germline V gene lookup returns CDR1 LNHDA and CDR2 SQIVND (reference sequence). The CDR3 DNA is TGTGCCAGTAATCGCTTCTCTGGAAACACCATATATTTT. This sequence encodes CASNRFSGNTIYF.

This clone was detected once. The chain is built from TRBV9 and TRBJ1-2, with D perhaps TRBD1 (6 bases). Germline V gene lookup returns CDR1 SGDLS and CDR2 YYNGEE. This CDR3 has 14 amino acids. Trimming took 4 bases from V and 3 from J, leaving 13 bases between them. The CDR3 nucleotides are TGTGCCAGCAGCCGAGACAGGACCTACTATGGCTACACCTTC. It is translated as CASSRDRTYYGYTF.

This clone was detected only once. The chain links TRBV5-1 to TRBJ2-5; the D gene is possibly TRBD1 (6 bases). The germline gives CDR1 SGHRS, CDR2 YFSETQ. V was shortened by 5 bases and J by 4 bases, with 15 bases between the two germline ends. The CDR3 is 14 residues long. The CDR3 region is CASRRPGQVETQYF. CDR3 DNA sequence: TGCGCCAGCAGACGTCCGGGACAAGTAGAGACCCAGTACTTC.

The chain uses TRBV28 and TRBJ1-1; unclear D gene. The ends were cut back, 9 bases at V and 0 bases at J, with 14 bases in the middle. The germline CDR1 and CDR2 sequences are MDHEN and SYDVKM. The CDR3 spans 14 residues. CDR3 in DNA: TGTGCCAGTCAAACACCCTTCATGAACACTGAAGCTTTCTTT. Amino acid sequence: CASQTPFMNTEAFF.

The chain employs TRBV19 and TRBJ2-1; 13 bases agree with TRBD2. This CDR3 spans 17 amino acids. Looked up from germline, CDR1 is LNHDA and CDR2 is SQIVND (reference sequence). V lost 5 bases, J lost 7 bases, and 11 bases stayed unmatched. This chain's CDR3 is CASSAEDTSGRGNEQFF. CDR3 bases: TGTGCCAGTAGTGCCGAAGACACTAGCGGGAGGGGGAATGAGCAGTTCTTC.

This clone came up many times. V is TRBV21-1 and J is TRBJ2-5. TRBV21-1 is a recognized pseudogene. This CDR3 has 13 amino acids. The CDR3 reads CASSKGCKETQYF. The CDR3 nucleotides are TGTGCCAGCAGCAAGGGGTGTAAAGAGACCCAGTACTTC.

The rearrangement uses TRBV25-1 and TRBJ1-4; TRBD1 matches at 7 bases. CDR1 and CDR2 from the germline V gene are MGHDK and SYGVNS. The CDR3 runs 17 residues. V dropped 2 bases and J dropped 7; count of bases not matched to a gene: 13. CDR3 protein: CASSEQNQGGYREKLFF. The CDR3 region has the DNA TGTGCCAGCAGTGAACAAAACCAGGGGGGTTATCGTGAAAAACTGTTTTTT. The full variable domain, rest sourced from reference TRBV25-1 and TRBJ1-4, is EADIYQTPRYLVIGTGKKITLECSQTMGHDKMYWYQQDPGMELHLIHYSYGVNSTEKGDLSSESTVSRIRTEHFPLTLESARPSHTSQYLCASSEQNQGGYREKLFFGSGTQLSVL.

V is TRBV5-1 and J is TRBJ2-1; 7 bases line up with TRBD2. This CDR3 is built from 13 residues. Per the germline V gene, CDR1 is SGHRS and CDR2 is YFSETQ. J gave up 15 bases and V 0 bases, and 9 bases lay outside the gene matches. This CDR3 reads CASSLAGPSGLFF. CDR3 nucleotide sequence: TGCGCCAGCAGCTTGGCAGGGCCTAGCGGATTGTTCTTC.

In regard to this clone: One end of the junction is discordant with germline, which a read error may explain. Other DNA sequences of this sample code for an identical CDR3. The J gene is TRBJ1-2, the V gene TRBV2, with unresolved D. The CDR3 has 13 amino acids. From germline, CDR1 is SNHLY and CDR2 FYNNEI. Written as DNA, the CDR3 is TGTGCCAGCAGTCCGACTGGTACGGATGGCTACACCTTT. As protein: CASSPTGTDGYTF.

The chain employs TRBV5-1 and TRBJ2-3; 8 bases map to TRBD1. The V and J ends lost 2 bases and 1 base, in that order; junction bases with no gene match: 6. Looked up from germline, CDR1 is SGHRS and CDR2 is YFSETQ. This CDR3 is built from 16 residues. CDR3 nucleotide sequence: TGCGCCAGCAGCTTCCCGACAGGGGTGGGCACAGATACGCAGTATTTT. Amino acid sequence: CASSFPTGVGTDTQYF.

J is TRBJ1-1 and V is TRBV7-2; TRBD1 is a possible D gene (5 bases). The germline CDR1 and CDR2 sequences are SGHTA and FQGNSA. V gave up 2 bases and J gave up 7 bases, with 14 bases separating them. The CDR3 is 14 residues long. DNA of the CDR3: TGTGCCAGCAGCTTAAGTCTAGCTGGGGGTGAAGCTTTCTTT. Its protein product is CASSLSLAGGEAFF.

The J gene is TRBJ2-3, the V gene TRBV6-4, with 7 bases fitting TRBD2. V lost 5 bases and J lost 2; bases outside the gene matches: 4. The CDR3 has 14 amino acids. Germline CDR1 is MRHNA and CDR2 is SNTAGT. The CDR3 nucleotides are TGTGCCAGCAGTCCCCGGGGGGTCACAGATACGCAGTATTTT. Protein: CASSPRGVTDTQYF.

The rearrangement links TRBV6-1 to TRBJ2-4; 8 nucleotides line up with TRBD2. Per germline, CDR1 MNHNS and CDR2 SASEGT. V lost 3 bases, J lost 5 bases, and 0 bases stayed unmatched. CDR3 length: 13 residues. DNA for the CDR3: TGTGCCAGCAGTGAGACTAGCGAAAACATTCAGTACTTC. Amino acid sequence: CASSETSENIQYF.

The rearrangement uses TRBV5-6 and TRBJ2-3; D not certain. The CDR3 consists of 11 residues. Germline CDR1 reads SGHDT; CDR2 reads YYEEEE. Trimming removed 1 base at V and 8 bases at J, with 5 bases between. As DNA, the CDR3 is TGTGCCAGCAGCTTGTTGGGTACGCAGTATTTT. Protein sequence: CASSLLGTQYF. The whole variable domain, remainder taken from reference TRBV5-6 and TRBJ2-3, is DAGVTQSPTHLIKTRGQQVTLRCSPKSGHDTVSWYQQALGQGPQFIFQYYEEEERQRGNFPDRFSGHQFPNYSSELNVNALLLGDSALYLCASSLLGTQYFGPGTRLTVL.

The chain uses TRBV28 and TRBJ1-5, with 7 bases lining up with TRBD1. Trimming cost V 4 bases and J 0 bases; bases outside gene matches: 18. The CDR3 length is 20 residues. The germline gives CDR1 MDHEN, CDR2 SYDVKM. CDR3 sequence reads: CASSSPSPRTGWYSNQPQHF. CDR3 in DNA: TGTGCCAGCAGTTCCCCTAGCCCCCGGACAGGCTGGTATAGCAATCAGCCCCAGCATTTT.